A selection of T cell receptor beta chains follows, all from one sample in a study of long-term antiretroviral therapy in people with HIV. Sequencing used immunoSEQ multiplex PCR; TCRdb keeps in-frame clones, though not all of them. The sample yields under 12,000 clones, around four fifths seen once. The source was unsorted PBMCs, collected less than 7.5 years after starting antiretroviral therapy. The receptors derive from a man aged 50-60 years with HIV. The CDR3 runs from the conserved cysteine through the conserved F or W. Each record gives: V gene, clone size, D gene, J gene, CDR3 DNA, CDR3 protein. D genes are given only for firm matches. Part of the rows lack a size; the others show once, few, many or a class for expanded clones.

TRBV6-1	NA	NA	TRBJ1-3	TGTGCCAGCAGTGAAGAGGACTCTGGAAACACCATATATTTT	CASSEEDSGNTIYF
TRBV15	NA	NA	TRBJ1-5	TGTGCCACCAGCAGAGATTCGGAAACTCAGCCCCAGCATTTT	CATSRDSETQPQHF
TRBV29-1	NA	TRBD2	TRBJ2-1	TGCAGCGTTGAAGGTGGGACTAGCGGGGGATACAATGAGCAGTTCTTC	CSVEGGTSGGYNEQFF
TRBV23-1	NA	NA	TRBJ1-5	TGCGCCAGCAGTCAATCGTTCCGCCCTAAACCTTATAGCAATCAGCCCCAGCATTTT	CASSQSFRPKPYSNQPQHF
TRBV10-3	NA	TRBD2	TRBJ2-1	TGTGCCACCCTGGGTGGTAGCGGGGGGGCGAATGAGCAGTTCTTC	CATLGGSGGANEQFF
TRBV27	NA	TRBD1	TRBJ2-7	TGTGCCAGCAGTTTAACGTCAGGGGGATACGAGCAGTACTTC	CASSLTSGGYEQYF
TRBV19	once	TRBD1	TRBJ1-1	TGTGCCAGTAAATGGGGGACAGGGGGATCTGAAGCTTTCTTT	CASKWGTGGSEAFF
TRBV6-5	NA	TRBD2	TRBJ2-1	TGTGCCAGCAGTTATATCAGCGGGGGCTCCTACAATGAGCAGTTCTTC	CASSYISGGSYNEQFF
TRBV30	NA	TRBD1	TRBJ1-5	TGTGCCTGGAGTCCGGGACAGGGGAATCAGCCCCAGCATTTT	CAWSPGQGNQPQHF
TRBV10-3	few	NA	TRBJ1-2	TGTGCCACCGAGTCTAACTATGGCTACACCTTC	CATESNYGYTF
TRBV2	NA	NA	TRBJ2-7	TGTGCCAGCAGTGACAGGGGTAGCTCCTACGAGCAGTACTTC	CASSDRGSSYEQYF
TRBV21-1	NA	NA	TRBJ1-6	TGTGCCAGCAGCACAGGGGCACCCTATAATTCACCCCTCCACTTT	CASSTGAPYNSPLHF
TRBV6-5	NA	TRBD1	TRBJ2-1	TGTGCCAGCAGCCAACAGGGGGGAGCCTACAATGAGCAGTTCTTC	CASSQQGGAYNEQFF
TRBV10-2	NA	NA	TRBJ2-3	TGCGCCAGCAGTGAGAACGGGGGATTCACAGATACGCAGTATTTT	CASSENGGFTDTQYF
TRBV5-8	NA	TRBD1	TRBJ1-4	TGTGCCAGCAGCTTGGGGGCAGGGGGAAAGGAAAAACTGTTTTTT	CASSLGAGGKEKLFF
TRBV4-1	once	TRBD1	TRBJ2-3	TGCGCCAGCAGCCAAGAGGACAGGGTAACAGATACGCAGTATTTT	CASSQEDRVTDTQYF
TRBV6-1	NA	NA	TRBJ2-5	TGTGCCAGCAGTGAAGAAGTCGTGGGGGGTCCGGGGGAGACCCAGTACTTC	CASSEEVVGGPGETQYF
TRBV7-9	NA	NA	TRBJ1-5	TGTGCCAGCAGCCCACAGTTGGGGGACCAGCCCCAGCATTTT	CASSPQLGDQPQHF
TRBV5-4	few	TRBD1	TRBJ1-1	TGTGCCAGCAGCACAGGACAGGGACCTGAAGCTTTCTTT	CASSTGQGPEAFF
TRBV29-1	NA	NA	TRBJ1-2	TGCAGCGTTGAAGGGGTGTCGCACTATGGCTACACCTTC	CSVEGVSHYGYTF
TRBV30	NA	TRBD1	TRBJ2-3	TGTGCCTGGAGTATAGACAGGGGAAGGCAGTATTTT	CAWSIDRGRQYF
TRBV10-2	NA	TRBD1	TRBJ2-7	TGCGCCAGCAGTGAGACCGGGACAGGGGGCTACGAGCAGTACTTC	CASSETGTGGYEQYF
TRBV19	NA	NA	TRBJ1-5	TGTGCCAGTAGTAGGCGTGGCAGTAATCAGCCCCAGCATTTT	CASSRRGSNQPQHF
TRBV2	NA	TRBD1	TRBJ1-1	TGTGCCAGCAGTTCGACAGGGACCAACACTGAAGCTTTCTTT	CASSSTGTNTEAFF
TRBV7-2	NA	NA	TRBJ1-1	TGTGCCAGCAGCACGCTCACAACGGGCAAGGAAGCTTTCTTT	CASSTLTTGKEAFF
TRBV14	NA	NA	TRBJ1-1	TGTGCCAGCAGCCGGGACTTGAAGAGGGGATATAACACTGAAGCTTTCTTT	CASSRDLKRGYNTEAFF
TRBV5-1	NA	NA	TRBJ2-3	TGCGCCAGCAGCTTGGAATTCCGGGGGGCGCGGACAGATACGCAGTATTTT	CASSLEFRGARTDTQYF
TRBV18	few	NA	TRBJ2-2	TGTGCCAGCTCGAATCCCTCGGGGACCGGGGAGCTGTTTTTT	CASSNPSGTGELFF
TRBV6-5	few	TRBD1	TRBJ2-3	TGTGCCAGCAGCACGGACAGGGCAATTGTAGATACGCAGTATTTT	CASSTDRAIVDTQYF
TRBV15	once	TRBD1	TRBJ1-1	TGTGCCACAAGACAGGGAGGTACTGAAGCTTTCTTT	CATRQGGTEAFF
TRBV6-1	NA	TRBD2	TRBJ2-1	TGTGCCATCCGGACTAGCGGGGACAATGAGCAGTTCTTC	CAIRTSGDNEQFF
TRBV13	NA	NA	TRBJ1-1	TGTGCCAGCAGCGCCGCCGAGGGAGGCACTGAAGCTTTCTTT	CASSAAEGGTEAFF
TRBV30	NA	NA	TRBJ2-7	TGTGCCTGGAGTTTACAGGGCTACGAGCAGTACTTC	CAWSLQGYEQYF
TRBV7-6	NA	NA	TRBJ2-7	TGTGCCAGCAGCCCCCTTTCCGGGGGTCCCCGCAGCTCCTACGAGCAGTACTTC	CASSPLSGGPRSSYEQYF
TRBV11-2	NA	NA	TRBJ2-1	TGTGCCAGCAGCCCATTCTCCATTCTCCACAATGAGCAGTTCTTC	CASSPFSILHNEQFF
TRBV6-1	NA	NA	TRBJ1-2	TGTGCCAGCAGGGACCGGATCAACTATGGCTACACCTTC	CASRDRINYGYTF
TRBV11-2	NA	NA	TRBJ2-3	TGTGCCAGCAGCTTAGGAAGGGATACGCAGTATTTT	CASSLGRDTQYF
TRBV6-1	NA	NA	TRBJ1-2	TGTGCCAGCAGTGAATGGGGTGGACACAGCTATGGCTACACCTTC	CASSEWGGHSYGYTF
TRBV11-3	NA	TRBD1	TRBJ1-3	TGTGCCAGCAGCTTATACGGGACAGCTGGAAACACCATATATTTT	CASSLYGTAGNTIYF
TRBV27	NA	TRBD1	TRBJ2-3	TGTGCCAGCAGTTTAGCAGGGGGCGATGATACGCAGTATTTT	CASSLAGGDDTQYF
TRBV6-1	once	TRBD2	TRBJ2-7	TGTGCCAGCAGTGTGCAGCGGGGCCCTGGTTCGTCCTACGAGCAGTACTTC	CASSVQRGPGSSYEQYF
TRBV4-1	NA	NA	TRBJ2-3	TGCGCCAGCAGCCAGGTTTCAGAGGCAGATACGCAGTATTTT	CASSQVSEADTQYF
TRBV6-5	few	NA	TRBJ1-5	TGTGCCAGCAGTTACAAATCCTTGGCGGTCAATCAGCCCCAGCATTTT	CASSYKSLAVNQPQHF
TRBV11-3	NA	NA	TRBJ2-2	TGTGCCAGCAGCTTAGATGTCGGGTGGGACACCGGGGAGCTGTTTTTT	CASSLDVGWDTGELFF
TRBV25-1	NA	TRBD1	TRBJ1-3	TGTGCCAGCAGTGTTCCGGGACAGCCTGGAAACACCATATATTTT	CASSVPGQPGNTIYF
TRBV6-1	few	NA	TRBJ2-5	TGTGCCCTACAGCAATTTGGGCTGTTGGGCGAGACCCAGTACTTC	CALQQFGLLGETQYF
TRBV7-6	NA	NA	TRBJ2-7	TGTGCCAGCAGCTTAGCGCTGGGACCCCGCTTC	CASSLALGPRF
TRBV6-1	NA	NA	TRBJ2-7	TGTGCCAGCAGTGGGTTGGGGTATCCCTACGAGCAGTACTTC	CASSGLGYPYEQYF
TRBV4-1	NA	NA	TRBJ2-2	TGCGCCAGCAGCCAAGCTGGAGCCATTTCGAACACCGGGGAGCTGTTTTTT	CASSQAGAISNTGELFF
TRBV27	NA	NA	TRBJ2-1	TGTGCCAGCAGTTTAGCGGGACGGTACAATGAGCAGTTCTTC	CASSLAGRYNEQFF
TRBV7-2	NA	NA	TRBJ2-7	TGTGCCAGCAGCTTAAGTTGGGGGACGGTAAGCTACGAGCAGTACTTC	CASSLSWGTVSYEQYF
TRBV5-1	NA	NA	TRBJ1-2	TGCGCCAGCAGCTTGGGGACGGTGGATGGCTACACCTTC	CASSLGTVDGYTF
TRBV9	NA	TRBD1	TRBJ1-2	TGTGCCAGCAGCTCTCCAGACAGGGATAATGGCTACACCTTC	CASSSPDRDNGYTF
TRBV5-4	medium-sized	TRBD1	TRBJ2-3	TGTGCCAGCAGCTGGGGACAGGGGGCGCTGGCAGATACGCAGTATTTT	CASSWGQGALADTQYF
TRBV2	NA	TRBD1	TRBJ1-5	TGTGCCAGCAGTGCCGTAGACAGGGGAGATAGCAATCAGCCCCAGCATTTT	CASSAVDRGDSNQPQHF
TRBV6-1	NA	TRBD1	TRBJ2-5	TGTGCCAGCAGTGAAGGGGACAGGGAATACCAAGAGACCCAGTACTTC	CASSEGDREYQETQYF
TRBV4-1	few	NA	TRBJ2-2	TGCGCCAGCAGCCAAGTACTAGGCCTTCGTTCGGAGCTGTTTTTT	CASSQVLGLRSELFF
TRBV7-9	NA	TRBD1	TRBJ1-2	TGTGCCAGCAGCTTAGCAACGGGACAGGCAAACTATGGCTACACCTTC	CASSLATGQANYGYTF
TRBV4-1	NA	TRBD1	TRBJ2-4	TGCGCCAGCAGCCAAGATCCCCCGGGACAGGACCTAGCCAAAAACATTCAGTACTTC	CASSQDPPGQDLAKNIQYF